This TCR beta chain was identified during a study of blood T cells in healthy people across ages. Overall study results and limits: Correlation between TCR beta diversity and naive T cell percentage was strong.

Sample-barcoded 5' priming and a J-beta primer mix drove a second PCR of 7 to 11 cycles. Each cDNA molecule carried a tag from a template-switch adaptor that contained 12 random nucleotides. All samples gave at least 2.5 million CDR3-containing paired-end reads. In TCRdb, the 5' RACE reads were re-called with MiXCR into one record per CDR3 protein. The profile shows 630,000 or so distinct CDR3 sequences, 25% to 35% of them singletons. There are 14 residues in the CDR3. CDR1 is KGHSH, CDR2 LQKENI, per germline. The germline V and J ends were trimmed by 7 bases and 11 bases, with 23 bases remaining between them. This clonotype was detected only a few times. Antigen specificity is unknown.

The receptor was derived from an elderly woman in good health. The V call is TRBV18, the J call TRBJ2-5; D perhaps matches TRBD2 (7 bases). Sequencing used blood. CDR3 coding DNA: TGTGCCAGCTACAAAGGGGGGGCAAACAATGAGCAGTACTTC. As protein: CASYKGGANNEQYF.